The 26 T cell receptor beta chains presented below share a single source sample, sequenced in a study of shared clonotypes between healthy human individuals. Only in-frame clones appear in the TCRdb table, and some are missing; sequencing was by immunoSEQ multiplex PCR. This sample has hundreds of thousands of clones, with just over 95% found just once. As defined, naive CD8 cells were CD45RO-negative and positively selected for CCR7, with terminally differentiated effector memory CD45RA+ cells excluded. The specimen was naive CD8+ T cells sorted from blood. The receptor source for this set is a young man in good health.

V usage is TRBV2 and J usage is TRBJ2-1; D not certain. There are 15 residues in the CDR3. The V end was cut by 4 bases, the J end by 0 bases, with 10 bases between. CDR1 is SNHLY, CDR2 FYNNEI, per germline. CDR3 bases: TGTGCCAGCAGTGTTTCCCTAAGCTCCTACAATGAGCAGTTCTTC. Translation gives CASSVSLSSYNEQFF.

V and J are TRBV2 and TRBJ1-1; D possibly corresponds to TRBD1 (5 bases). Per the germline V gene, CDR1 is SNHLY and CDR2 is FYNNEI. The V gene lost 7 bases and the J gene lost 8 bases, with 23 bases spanning the gap. The CDR3 contains 15 residues. CDR3 sequence: CASKESGLRWSEAFF. CDR3 bases: TGTGCCAGCAAAGAATCGGGACTCCGGTGGTCCGAAGCTTTCTTT.

V gene TRBV11-2 combines with J gene TRBJ2-7; possible D gene TRBD2, 5 bases. The CDR3 runs 16 residues. Trimming stripped 1 base from V and 0 bases from J, with 13 bases between. Germline loops: CDR1 SGHAT, CDR2 FQNNGV. The CDR3 protein is CASSLGGLTASYEQYF. In nucleotides, the CDR3 is TGTGCCAGCAGCTTAGGAGGGCTAACCGCCTCCTACGAGCAGTACTTC. Combining the CDR3 with reference TRBV11-2 and TRBJ2-7 gives the whole variable domain EAGVAQSPRYKIIEKRQSVAFWCNPISGHATLYWYQQILGQGPKLLIQFQNNGVVDDSQLPKDRFSAERLKGVDSTLKIQPAKLEDSAVYLCASSLGGLTASYEQYFGPGTRLTVT.

The V gene is TRBV7-2, the J gene TRBJ2-5; 7 bases are a match to TRBD2. CDR3 length equals 15 residues. V lost 5 bases, J lost 5 bases, and 11 bases stayed unmatched. Germline V gene sequence: CDR1 SGHTA, CDR2 FQGNSA. The CDR3 nucleotides read TGTGCCAGCAGCCAGCGGGGTTTTACCCTTGAGACCCAGTACTTC. Amino acid sequence: CASSQRGFTLETQYF.

This sequence joins TRBV11-2 and TRBJ2-7, with a weak D call TRBD2 (6 bases). CDR1 SGHAT and CDR2 FQNNGV come from the germline V gene. Trimming pared 5 bases from V and 7 bases from J, leaving 24 bases between. This CDR3 is 16 amino acids long. CDR3 residues: CASSLLRTTRLREQYF. CDR3 nucleotide sequence: TGTGCCAGCAGCCTACTGAGGACTACGCGTTTGCGAGAGCAGTACTTC.

The V call is TRBV10-1, the J call TRBJ1-1; unclear D gene. Germline V CDR1 and CDR2: WNHNN, SYGVQD (reference sequence). The ends were cut back, 5 bases at V and 1 base at J, with 8 bases in the middle. The CDR3 consists of 13 residues. The CDR3, as DNA: TGCGCCAGCAGTAGTGACTGGAACACTGAAGCTTTCTTT. This codes for CASSSDWNTEAFF.

The rearrangement links TRBV25-1 to TRBJ2-1; D not resolved. The length of the CDR3 is 11 residues. CDR1 MGHDK and CDR2 SYGVNS come from the germline V gene. Trimming pared 5 bases from V and 8 bases from J, leaving 7 bases between. The CDR3: CASSPRHEQFF. CDR3 coding DNA: TGTGCCAGCAGTCCCCGCCATGAGCAGTTCTTC.

V gene TRBV6-6 combines with J gene TRBJ2-1; 10 nucleotides line up with TRBD2. Trimming at V came to 3 bases and at J to 9 bases, leaving 11 bases not matched to a gene. The CDR3 consists of 16 residues. Germline V gene sequence: CDR1 MNHNY, CDR2 SVGAGI (reference sequence). The DNA of the CDR3 is TGTGCCAGCAGTTATGGAACTAGCGGGAATTTCTTTGAGCAGTTCTTC. Protein sequence: CASSYGTSGNFFEQFF.

This chain links TRBV2 with TRBJ2-5; tentatively, D is TRBD1 (6 bases). The germline V gene encodes CDR1 SNHLY and CDR2 FYNNEI. V shed 7 bases and J shed 1 base, with 13 bases lying between them. The CDR3 extends over 14 amino acids. The CDR3 DNA follows: TGTGCCAGCACGACAGGAACCTTCCAAGAGACCCAGTACTTC. This gives the protein CASTTGTFQETQYF.

The table lists this clone with a count of one. J is TRBJ2-6 and V is TRBV29-1, with D uncertain. Trimming took off 4 bases at V and 0 bases at J, with 19 bases between the two ends. CDR3 length: 18 residues. In germline, CDR1 is SQVTM, CDR2 ANQGSEA. The CDR3 here is CSVGSSRTTYSGANVLTF. CDR3 nucleotides: TGCAGCGTTGGTAGCAGCCGGACGACCTACTCTGGGGCCAACGTCCTGACTTTC. Complete variable domain (other parts from reference TRBV29-1 and TRBJ2-6): SAVISQKPSRDICQRGTSLTIQCQVDSQVTMMFWYRQQPGQSLTLIATANQGSEATYESGFVIDKFPISRPNLTFSTLTVSNMSPEDSSIYLCSVGSSRTTYSGANVLTFGAGSRLTVL.

This clone was seen a single time. The genes are TRBV25-1 and TRBJ2-5, with 9 bases fitting TRBD1. V was clipped by 3 bases and J by 3 bases; unmatched bases: 2. This CDR3 is built from 14 residues. Per germline, CDR1 MGHDK and CDR2 SYGVNS. CDR3 residues: CASSDWDREETQYF. The CDR3 DNA follows: TGTGCCAGCAGTGACTGGGACAGGGAAGAGACCCAGTACTTC.

This chain connects TRBV6-6 to TRBJ2-1, with D perhaps TRBD2 (5 bases). CDR1 is MNHNY and CDR2 is SVGAGI in the germline V gene (reference sequence). CDR3 length: 11 residues. V lost 6 bases, J lost 8 bases, and 8 bases lay in between. Here the CDR3 reads CASSSGDEQFF. CDR3 in DNA: TGTGCCAGCAGCAGCGGCGATGAGCAGTTCTTC.

The V call is TRBV20-1, the J call TRBJ2-7; maybe TRBD2 (6 bases). Germline CDR1 and CDR2: DFQATT and SNEGSKA (reference sequence). Trimming cost V 6 bases and J 7 bases, with 13 bases left between them. The CDR3 is 11 amino acids. In DNA form, the CDR3 reads TGCAGTGCCAAGATCGGGAGAGAGCAGTACTTC. Its protein is CSAKIGREQYF.

This chain uses TRBV27 with TRBJ2-1, with 8 bases that match TRBD2. The CDR3 has 14 amino acids. The germline CDR1 and CDR2 sequences are MNHEY and SMNVEV (reference sequence). With V trimmed by 6 bases and J by 5 bases, 6 bases remained unmatched. CDR3 sequence (DNA): TGTGCCAGCAGCCCCACTAGCGGACACAATGAGCAGTTCTTC. Translation: CASSPTSGHNEQFF.

This chain links TRBV19 with TRBJ1-5; D not resolved. V was cut by 4 bases and J by 4 bases, with 8 bases left in between. This CDR3 has 13 amino acids. Germline lookup yields CDR1 LNHDA and CDR2 SQIVND (reference sequence). CDR3 residues: CASSNRGNQPQHF. As DNA, the CDR3 is TGTGCCAGTAGTAATCGGGGAAATCAGCCCCAGCATTTT.

The V call is TRBV11-3, the J call TRBJ2-5; D ambiguous. Germline loops: CDR1 SGHNT, CDR2 YENEEA. V lost 5 bases and J lost 3, with 13 bases in between. The CDR3 contains 14 residues. The CDR3 bases are TGTGCCAGCAGCAGAGATCTAGGTGAAGAGACCCAGTACTTC. It specifies CASSRDLGEETQYF.

This sequence joins TRBV7-5 and TRBJ2-1; TRBD2 was called by the table and not checked on the DNA. TRBV7-5 is a known pseudogene. The CDR3 totals 17 residues. Here the CDR3 reads CARSFKGLAGAYNEQFF. In DNA, the CDR3 is TGTGCCAGAAGCTTCAAGGGGCTAGCGGGAGCATACAATGAGCAGTTCTTC.

This clone was picked up a small number of times. The rearrangement joins TRBV28 to TRBJ1-2, with 7 bases identical to TRBD1. J gave up 0 bases and V 7 bases, and 14 bases lay outside the gene matches. The CDR3 runs 17 residues. Germline V gene data show CDR1 as MDHEN and CDR2 as SYDVKM. CDR3 in DNA: TGTGCCAGCAATGGTCTTACGGAAGGGGGCTCTAACTATGGCTACACCTTC. It is translated as CASNGLTEGGSNYGYTF.

The chain is built from TRBV27 and TRBJ2-7, with 10 positions matching TRBD2. The trim removed 5 bases at V and 5 bases at J, leaving 3 bases unmatched. The germline gives CDR1 MNHEY, CDR2 SMNVEV (reference sequence). The CDR3 has 13 amino acids. This CDR3 is CASSPSGSHEQYF. Written as DNA, the CDR3 is TGTGCCAGCAGTCCTAGCGGGAGTCACGAGCAGTACTTC.

The chain employs TRBV30 and TRBJ1-2; D perhaps matches TRBD1 (6 bases). The CDR3 is 14 residues long. CDR1 is GTSNPN and CDR2 is SVGIG in the germline V gene (reference sequence). Trimming stripped 5 bases from V and 2 bases from J, with 15 bases between. The CDR3 nucleotides are TGTGCCTGGGGAAAGAACAGGGACAACTATGGCTACACCTTC. Translation: CAWGKNRDNYGYTF.

The chain has TRBV6-5 and TRBJ2-7; D is tentatively TRBD1 or TRBD2 (7 bases each). V lost 2 bases and J lost 5, with 13 bases in between. This CDR3 is 14 amino acids long. The germline gives CDR1 MNHEY, CDR2 SVGAGI. The CDR3, as DNA: TGTGCCAGCAGTTACGGGGCAGGGGGGGACGAGCAGTACTTC. This encodes CASSYGAGGDEQYF.

The rearrangement links TRBV10-1 to TRBJ2-4, with TRBD2 identical over 8 bases. The V gene end was trimmed by 0 bases and the J gene end by 0 bases; junction bases not matched to a gene: 10. There are 19 residues in the CDR3. Germline CDR1 WNHNN, CDR2 SYGVQD (reference sequence). The DNA for the CDR3 is TGCGCCAGCAGTGAGTCTAGCGTTGGACTAGCCCTAGCCAAAAACATTCAGTACTTC. Protein product: CASSESSVGLALAKNIQYF.

V gene TRBV9 combines with J gene TRBJ2-1; D unclear. This CDR3 has 15 residues. The V end was cut by 0 bases, the J end by 4 bases, with 11 bases between. Germline CDR1 and CDR2: SGDLS and YYNGEE. CDR3 protein: CASSVDFRFYNEQFF. The DNA of the CDR3 is TGTGCCAGCAGCGTAGATTTTAGATTTTACAATGAGCAGTTCTTC. Drawing the rest from reference TRBV9 and TRBJ2-1, the complete variable domain is DSGVTQTPKHLITATGQRVTLRCSPRSGDLSVYWYQQSLDQGLQFLIQYYNGEERAKGNILERFSAQQFPDLHSELNLSSLELGDSALYFCASSVDFRFYNEQFFGPGTRLTVL.

The chain is built from TRBV20-1 and TRBJ2-1, with 7 nucleotides matching TRBD1. Germline V gene sequence: CDR1 DFQATT, CDR2 SNEGSKA (reference sequence). The ends lost 7 bases at V and 13 bases at J; junction bases unmatched: 10. The CDR3 length is 11 residues. This CDR3 reads CSVEKQGPQFF. As DNA, the CDR3 is TGCAGTGTGGAAAAACAGGGGCCCCAGTTCTTC.

This rearrangement joins TRBV5-6 to TRBJ1-2, with 8 bases lining up with TRBD1. The CDR3 extends over 18 amino acids. The germline gives CDR1 SGHDT, CDR2 YYEEEE. The J segment lost 1 base and the V segment lost 3 bases, leaving 14 bases of the junction unmatched. The CDR3 loop reads CASSSKKDRVMYNYGYTF. CDR3 in DNA: TGTGCCAGCAGCTCTAAGAAGGACAGGGTTATGTATAACTATGGCTACACCTTC.

The rearrangement uses TRBV7-9 and TRBJ2-1; perhaps TRBD1 as D (6 bases). Trimming shortened V by 2 bases and J by 8 bases, and 13 bases separated the two germline ends. The CDR3 sequence is 14 residues long. The germline gives CDR1 SEHNR, CDR2 FQNEAQ (reference sequence). CDR3 loop: CASSLIRTVDEQFF. The CDR3 region has the DNA TGTGCCAGCAGCTTAATTCGGACAGTCGATGAGCAGTTCTTC.